The entry below gives a single TCR beta chain sequence along with its context. Its antigen remains unknown. TCRdb passed the reads through MiXCR, listing each CDR3 protein once. The table has fewer than 950,000 distinct CDR3 sequences, roughly 33% seen once. Trimming shortened V by 1 base and J by 5 bases, and 9 bases separated the two germline ends. This CDR3 contains 13 residues. The germline V gene encodes CDR1 SGHRS and CDR2 YFSETQ. The data belong to a study of T cell repertoires in cytomegalovirus infection. Study-level results: HLA-C-restricted CMV-specific TCR beta clonotypes prevailed in the ex vivo response. Accumulated public TCR beta family frequency recognized individuals carrying CMV together with the relevant HLA.

This receptor was obtained from a human donor in good health (CMV status not recorded). Some clones in this sample may be carry-over from other donors' samples. The chain joins TRBV5-1 to TRBJ2-5; D uncertain. The sample here was cultured CD8+ T cells from PBMCs, taken from culture after CMV antigen stimulation. CDR3 loop: CASSLTGFETQYF. DNA of the CDR3: TGCGCCAGCAGCTTGACGGGTTTTGAGACCCAGTACTTC. The full variable domain, its missing parts supplied by reference TRBV5-1 and TRBJ2-5, is KAGVTQTPRYLIKTRGQQVTLSCSPISGHRSVSWYQQTPGQGLQFLFEYFSETQRNKGNFPGRFSGRQFSNSRSEMNVSTLELGDSALYLCASSLTGFETQYFGPGTRLLVL.